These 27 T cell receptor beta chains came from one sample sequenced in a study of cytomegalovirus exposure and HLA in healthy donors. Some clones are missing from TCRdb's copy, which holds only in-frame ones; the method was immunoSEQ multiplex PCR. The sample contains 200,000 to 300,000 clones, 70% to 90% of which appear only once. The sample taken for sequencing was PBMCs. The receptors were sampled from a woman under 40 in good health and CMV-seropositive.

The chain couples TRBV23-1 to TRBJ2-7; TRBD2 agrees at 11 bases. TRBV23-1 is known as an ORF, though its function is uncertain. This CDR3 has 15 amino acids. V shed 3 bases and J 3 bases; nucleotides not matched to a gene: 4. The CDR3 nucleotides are TGCGCCAGCAGTCACGGACTAGCGGGTAGCTACGAGCAGTACTTC. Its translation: CASSHGLAGSYEQYF.

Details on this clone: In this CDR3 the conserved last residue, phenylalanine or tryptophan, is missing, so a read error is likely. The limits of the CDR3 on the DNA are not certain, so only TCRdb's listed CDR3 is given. This CDR3 is CTSSQAST. The chain couples TRBV1 to TRBJ2-7; the D call TRBD2 from the table was never checked on the DNA. TRBV1 is termed a pseudogene. The CDR3 numbers 8 amino acids, ends counted.

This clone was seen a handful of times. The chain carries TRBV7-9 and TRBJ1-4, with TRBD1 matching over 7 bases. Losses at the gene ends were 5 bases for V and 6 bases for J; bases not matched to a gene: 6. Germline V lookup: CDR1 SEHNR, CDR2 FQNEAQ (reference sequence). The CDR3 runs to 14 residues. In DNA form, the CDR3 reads TGTGCCAGCAGCCTTACCGGGACAGATGAAAAACTGTTTTTT. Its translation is CASSLTGTDEKLFF. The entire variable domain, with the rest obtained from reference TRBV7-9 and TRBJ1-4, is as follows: DTGVSQNPRHKITKRGQNVTFRCDPISEHNRLYWYRQTLGQGPEFLTYFQNEAQLEKSRLLSDRFSAERPKGSFSTLEIQRTEQGDSAMYLCASSLTGTDEKLFFGSGTQLSVL.

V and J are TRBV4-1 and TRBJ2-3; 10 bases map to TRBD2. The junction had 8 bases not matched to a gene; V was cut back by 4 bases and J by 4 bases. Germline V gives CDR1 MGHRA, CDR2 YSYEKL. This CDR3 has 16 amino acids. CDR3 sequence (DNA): TGCGCCAGCAGCCTAAGGGCTAGCGGGAGTCCAGATACGCAGTATTTT. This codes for CASSLRASGSPDTQYF.

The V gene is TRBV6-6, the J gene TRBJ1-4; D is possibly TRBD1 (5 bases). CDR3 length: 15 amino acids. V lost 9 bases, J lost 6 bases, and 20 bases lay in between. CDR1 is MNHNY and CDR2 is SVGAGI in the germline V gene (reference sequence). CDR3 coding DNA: TGTGCCAGTATAACTCTGCAGGGAGGGGATGAAAAACTGTTTTTT. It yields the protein CASITLQGGDEKLFF.

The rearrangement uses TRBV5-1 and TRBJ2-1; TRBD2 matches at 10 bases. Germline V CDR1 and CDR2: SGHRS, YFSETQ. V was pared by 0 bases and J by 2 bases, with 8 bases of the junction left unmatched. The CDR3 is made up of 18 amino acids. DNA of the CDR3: TGCGCCAGCAGCTTGGTGGCTAGCGGGAGTCCGACCTACAATGAGCAGTTCTTC. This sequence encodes CASSLVASGSPTYNEQFF.

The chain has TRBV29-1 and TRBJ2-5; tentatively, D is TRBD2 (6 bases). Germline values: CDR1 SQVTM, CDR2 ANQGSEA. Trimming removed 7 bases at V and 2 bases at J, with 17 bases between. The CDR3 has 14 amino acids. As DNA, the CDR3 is TGCAGCGCCGACCATGGAGGGAATCAAGAGACCCAGTACTTC. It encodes CSADHGGNQETQYF.

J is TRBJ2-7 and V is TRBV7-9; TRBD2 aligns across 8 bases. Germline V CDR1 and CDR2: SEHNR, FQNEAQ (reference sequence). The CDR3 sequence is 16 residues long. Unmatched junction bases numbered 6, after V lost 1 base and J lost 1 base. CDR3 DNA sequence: TGTGCCAGCAGCTTAGTCGTGGCGGGGGGATCCTACGAGCAGTACTTC. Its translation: CASSLVVAGGSYEQYF. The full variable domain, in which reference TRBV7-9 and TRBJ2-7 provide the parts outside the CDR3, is DTGVSQNPRHKITKRGQNVTFRCDPISEHNRLYWYRQTLGQGPEFLTYFQNEAQLEKSRLLSDRFSAERPKGSFSTLEIQRTEQGDSAMYLCASSLVVAGGSYEQYFGPGTRLTVT.

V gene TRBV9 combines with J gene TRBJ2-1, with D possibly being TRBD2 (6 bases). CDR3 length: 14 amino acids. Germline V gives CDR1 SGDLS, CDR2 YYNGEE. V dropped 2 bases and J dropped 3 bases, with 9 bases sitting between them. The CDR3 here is CASSVPGDYNEQFF. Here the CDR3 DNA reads TGTGCCAGCAGCGTGCCGGGGGACTACAATGAGCAGTTCTTC.

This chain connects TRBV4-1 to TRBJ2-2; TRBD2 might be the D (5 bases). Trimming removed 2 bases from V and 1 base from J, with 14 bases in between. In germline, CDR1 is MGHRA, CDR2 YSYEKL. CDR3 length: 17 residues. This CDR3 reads CASSQLPRTVNTGELFF. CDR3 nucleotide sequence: TGCGCCAGCAGCCAACTGCCCCGGACTGTGAACACCGGGGAGCTGTTTTTT.

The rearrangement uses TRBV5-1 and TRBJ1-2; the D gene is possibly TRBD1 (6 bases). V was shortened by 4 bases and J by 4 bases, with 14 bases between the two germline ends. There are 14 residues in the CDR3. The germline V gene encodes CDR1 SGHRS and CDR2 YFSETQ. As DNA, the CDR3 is TGCGCCAGCAGCCCAGGGGCGCAGGGCTATGGCTACACCTTC. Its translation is CASSPGAQGYGYTF.

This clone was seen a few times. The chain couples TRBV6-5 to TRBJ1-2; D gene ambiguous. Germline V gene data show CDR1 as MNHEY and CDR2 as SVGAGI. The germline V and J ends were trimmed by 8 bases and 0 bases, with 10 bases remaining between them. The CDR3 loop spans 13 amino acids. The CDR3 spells CASGARSNYGYTF. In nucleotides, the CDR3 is TGTGCCAGCGGAGCCAGATCTAACTATGGCTACACCTTC.

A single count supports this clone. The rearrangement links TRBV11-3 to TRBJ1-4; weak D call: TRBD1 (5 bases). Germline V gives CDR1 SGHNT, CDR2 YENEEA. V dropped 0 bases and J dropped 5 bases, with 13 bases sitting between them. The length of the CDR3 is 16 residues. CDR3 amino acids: CASSLDLGAPNEKLFF. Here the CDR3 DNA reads TGTGCCAGCAGCTTAGATCTTGGGGCTCCAAATGAAAAACTGTTTTTT.

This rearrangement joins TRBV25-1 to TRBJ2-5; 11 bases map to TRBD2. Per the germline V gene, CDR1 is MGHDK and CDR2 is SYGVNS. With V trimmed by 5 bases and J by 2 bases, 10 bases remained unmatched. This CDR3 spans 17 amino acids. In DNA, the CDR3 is TGTGCCAGCAGTCCGAGCGGGACTAGCGGACCGCAAGAGACCCAGTACTTC. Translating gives CASSPSGTSGPQETQYF. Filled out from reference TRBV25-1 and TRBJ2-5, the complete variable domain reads EADIYQTPRYLVIGTGKKITLECSQTMGHDKMYWYQQDPGMELHLIHYSYGVNSTEKGDLSSESTVSRIRTEHFPLTLESARPSHTSQYLCASSPSGTSGPQETQYFGPGTRLLVL.

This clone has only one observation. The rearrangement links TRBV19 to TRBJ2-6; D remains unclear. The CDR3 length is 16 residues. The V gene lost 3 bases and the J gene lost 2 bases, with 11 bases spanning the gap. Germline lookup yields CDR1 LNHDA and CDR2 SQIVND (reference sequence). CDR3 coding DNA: TGTGCCAGTAGTATTCTAAGAACAGCTGGGGCCAACGTCCTGACTTTC. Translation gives CASSILRTAGANVLTF.

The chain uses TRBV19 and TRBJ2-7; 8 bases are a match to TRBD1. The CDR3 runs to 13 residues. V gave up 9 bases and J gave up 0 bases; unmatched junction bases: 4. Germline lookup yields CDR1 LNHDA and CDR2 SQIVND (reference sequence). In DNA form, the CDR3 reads TGTGCCAGCCGAGGGACAGGCTCCTACGAGCAGTACTTC. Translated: CASRGTGSYEQYF.

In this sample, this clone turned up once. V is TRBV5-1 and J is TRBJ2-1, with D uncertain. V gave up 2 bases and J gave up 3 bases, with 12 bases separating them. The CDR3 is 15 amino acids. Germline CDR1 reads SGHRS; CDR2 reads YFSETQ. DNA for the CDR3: TGCGCCAGCAGCTTCGCAGAACAGAGCTACAATGAGCAGTTCTTC. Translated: CASSFAEQSYNEQFF.

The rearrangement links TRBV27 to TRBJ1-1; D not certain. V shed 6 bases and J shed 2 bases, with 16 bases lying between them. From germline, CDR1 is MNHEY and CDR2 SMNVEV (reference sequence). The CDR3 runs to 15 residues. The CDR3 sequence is CASSVVAGLNTEAFF. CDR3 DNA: TGTGCCAGCAGCGTCGTGGCGGGCCTAAACACTGAAGCTTTCTTT.

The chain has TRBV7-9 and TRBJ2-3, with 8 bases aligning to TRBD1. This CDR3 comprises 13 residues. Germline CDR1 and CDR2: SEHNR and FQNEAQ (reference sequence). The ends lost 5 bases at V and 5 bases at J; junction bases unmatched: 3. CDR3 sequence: CASSPTGVDTQYF. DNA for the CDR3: TGTGCCAGCAGCCCGACAGGGGTAGATACGCAGTATTTT. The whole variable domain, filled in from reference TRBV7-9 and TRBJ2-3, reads DTGVSQNPRHKITKRGQNVTFRCDPISEHNRLYWYRQTLGQGPEFLTYFQNEAQLEKSRLLSDRFSAERPKGSFSTLEIQRTEQGDSAMYLCASSPTGVDTQYFGPGTRLTVL.

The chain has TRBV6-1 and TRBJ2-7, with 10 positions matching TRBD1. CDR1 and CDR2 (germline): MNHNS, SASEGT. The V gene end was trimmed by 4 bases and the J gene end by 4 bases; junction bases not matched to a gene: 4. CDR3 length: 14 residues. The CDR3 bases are TGTGCCAGCAGTGCTCCGGGACAGGGGTACGAGCAGTACTTC. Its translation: CASSAPGQGYEQYF.

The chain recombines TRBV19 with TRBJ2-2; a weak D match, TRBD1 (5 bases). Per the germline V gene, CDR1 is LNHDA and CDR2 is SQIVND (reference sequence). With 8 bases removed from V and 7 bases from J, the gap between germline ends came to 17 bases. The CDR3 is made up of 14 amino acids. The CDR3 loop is CASSGLHGGGELFF. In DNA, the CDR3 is TGTGCCAGTTCAGGGCTCCACGGCGGCGGGGAGCTGTTTTTT.

In DNA form, the CDR3 reads TGTGCCAGCAGCCAAGCCCCGACTAGTAATGAGCAGTTCTTC. Amino acid sequence: CASSQAPTSNEQFF. The chain joins TRBV4-2 to TRBJ2-1; D perhaps matches TRBD2 (6 bases). CDR3 length equals 14 residues. V was cut by 1 base and J by 7 bases, with 11 bases left in between. CDR1 and CDR2 from the germline V gene are LGHNA and YNFKEQ.

The CDR3 protein is CASRARANVLTF. The CDR3 region has the DNA TGTGCCAGCCGAGCCCGGGCCAACGTCCTGACTTTC. The rearrangement uses TRBV28 and TRBJ2-6; D unclear. This CDR3 is 12 amino acids long. V lost 8 bases to trimming and J lost 5 bases, with 7 bases between them. Per the germline V gene, CDR1 is MDHEN and CDR2 is SYDVKM.

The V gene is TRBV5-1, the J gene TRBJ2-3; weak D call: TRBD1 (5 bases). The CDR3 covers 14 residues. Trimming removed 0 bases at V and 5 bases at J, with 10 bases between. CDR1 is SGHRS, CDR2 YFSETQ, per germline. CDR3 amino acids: CASSLVGEGDTQYF. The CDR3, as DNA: TGCGCCAGCAGCTTGGTAGGGGAAGGAGATACGCAGTATTTT.

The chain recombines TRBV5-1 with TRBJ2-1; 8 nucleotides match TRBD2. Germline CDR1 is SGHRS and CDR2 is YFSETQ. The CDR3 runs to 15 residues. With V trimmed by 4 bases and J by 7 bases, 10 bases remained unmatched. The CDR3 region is CASSPWAGGLNEQFF. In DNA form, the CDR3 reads TGCGCCAGCAGCCCTTGGGCGGGAGGATTGAATGAGCAGTTCTTC. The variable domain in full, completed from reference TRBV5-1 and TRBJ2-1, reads KAGVTQTPRYLIKTRGQQVTLSCSPISGHRSVSWYQQTPGQGLQFLFEYFSETQRNKGNFPGRFSGRQFSNSRSEMNVSTLELGDSALYLCASSPWAGGLNEQFFGPGTRLTVL.

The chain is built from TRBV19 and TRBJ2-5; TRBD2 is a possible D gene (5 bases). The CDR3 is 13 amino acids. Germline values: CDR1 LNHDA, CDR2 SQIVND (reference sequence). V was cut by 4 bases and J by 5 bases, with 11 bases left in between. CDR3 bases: TGTGCCAGTAGTAGGGCTAGGAGGGAGACCCAGTACTTC. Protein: CASSRARRETQYF.

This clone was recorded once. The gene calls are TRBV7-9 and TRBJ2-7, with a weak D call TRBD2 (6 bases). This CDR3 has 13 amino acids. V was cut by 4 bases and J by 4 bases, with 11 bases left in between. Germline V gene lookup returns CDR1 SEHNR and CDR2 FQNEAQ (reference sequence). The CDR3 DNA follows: TGTGCCAGCAGCTCTGCGGGACGGTACGAGCAGTACTTC. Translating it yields CASSSAGRYEQYF.